The clone carrying this T cell receptor (beta chain) was counted once. What it binds is not known. These data originate in a study of OX40 agonist ivuxolimab in advanced cancers. The wider study: Across the patients, intravenous ivuxolimab was delivered every 2 weeks at 0.01 to 10 mg/kg. Findings and limits, study-wide: Average numbers of expanded clones were greater in CD8+ T cells than in CD4+.

At baseline, cycle 4 day 1, and cycle 7 day 1, blood was sampled. Repertoires were generated with immunoSEQ multiplex PCR, while TCRdb's copy carries only in-frame clones and drops some. The sample lists about 120,000 clones, 75% to 90% occurring once. In germline, CDR1 is MGHRA, CDR2 YSYEKL. The CDR3 covers 15 residues. V was cut by 0 bases and J by 4 bases, with 9 bases left in between. This receptor was obtained from an adult with an advanced solid tumor such as melanoma, head and neck, liver or kidney cancer. The starting material was CD4+ or CD8+ T cells sorted from blood, obtained in a trial of the OX40 agonist ivuxolimab. This rearrangement joins TRBV4-1 to TRBJ2-2; no definite D call. CDR3 protein: CASSQEEAATGELFF. In nucleotides, the CDR3 is TGCGCCAGCAGCCAAGAAGAGGCAGCCACCGGGGAGCTGTTTTTT.